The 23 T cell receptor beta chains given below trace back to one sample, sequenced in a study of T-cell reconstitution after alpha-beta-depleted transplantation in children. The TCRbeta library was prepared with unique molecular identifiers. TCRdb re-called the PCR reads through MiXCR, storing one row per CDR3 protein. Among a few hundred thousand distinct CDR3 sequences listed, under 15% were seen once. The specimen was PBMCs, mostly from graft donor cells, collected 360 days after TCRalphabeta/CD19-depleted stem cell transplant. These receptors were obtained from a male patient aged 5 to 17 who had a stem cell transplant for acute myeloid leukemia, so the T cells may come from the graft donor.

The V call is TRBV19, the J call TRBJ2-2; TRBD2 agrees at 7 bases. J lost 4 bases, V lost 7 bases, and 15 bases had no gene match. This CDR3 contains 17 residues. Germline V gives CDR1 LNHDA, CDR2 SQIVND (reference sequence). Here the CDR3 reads CASTARGGSVGTGELFF. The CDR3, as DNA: TGTGCCAGTACCGCAAGGGGCGGGAGCGTGGGCACCGGGGAGCTGTTTTTT.

This chain's CDR3 is CATSSRDPPYEQYF. CDR3 DNA sequence: TGTGCCACCAGCAGCCGGGACCCCCCCTACGAGCAGTACTTC. V and J are TRBV15 and TRBJ2-7; perhaps D is TRBD1 or TRBD2 (5 bases each). Trimming pared 3 bases from V and 2 bases from J, leaving 11 bases between. The germline V gene has CDR1 LNHNV and CDR2 YYDKDF (reference sequence). This CDR3 is 14 amino acids long.

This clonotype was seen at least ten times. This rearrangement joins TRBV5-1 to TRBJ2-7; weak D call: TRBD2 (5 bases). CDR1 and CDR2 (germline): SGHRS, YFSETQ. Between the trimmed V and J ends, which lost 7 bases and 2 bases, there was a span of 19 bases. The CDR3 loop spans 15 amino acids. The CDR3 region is CASASGSTAPYEQYF. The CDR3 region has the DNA TGCGCCAGCGCCTCGGGATCTACGGCCCCCTACGAGCAGTACTTC.

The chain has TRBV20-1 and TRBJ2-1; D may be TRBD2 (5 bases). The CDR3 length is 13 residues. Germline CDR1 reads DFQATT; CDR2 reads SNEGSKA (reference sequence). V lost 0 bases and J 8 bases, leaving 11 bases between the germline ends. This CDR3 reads CSARDRGIHEQFF. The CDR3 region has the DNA TGCAGTGCTAGAGATCGGGGTATCCATGAGCAGTTCTTC.

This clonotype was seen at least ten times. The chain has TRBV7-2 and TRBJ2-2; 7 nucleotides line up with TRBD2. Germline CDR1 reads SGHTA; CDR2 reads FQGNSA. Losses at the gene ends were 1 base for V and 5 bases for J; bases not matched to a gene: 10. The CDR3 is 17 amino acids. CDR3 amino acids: CASSLVVRGSRTGELFF. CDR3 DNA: TGTGCCAGCAGCTTAGTTGTTCGCGGGAGTCGTACCGGGGAGCTGTTTTTT.

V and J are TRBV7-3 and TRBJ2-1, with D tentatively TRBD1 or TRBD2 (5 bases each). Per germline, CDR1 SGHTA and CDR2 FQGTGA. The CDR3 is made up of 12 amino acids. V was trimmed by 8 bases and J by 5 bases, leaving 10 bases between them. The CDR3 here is CASQEGHNEQFF. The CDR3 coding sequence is TGTGCCAGCCAAGAGGGGCACAATGAGCAGTTCTTC.

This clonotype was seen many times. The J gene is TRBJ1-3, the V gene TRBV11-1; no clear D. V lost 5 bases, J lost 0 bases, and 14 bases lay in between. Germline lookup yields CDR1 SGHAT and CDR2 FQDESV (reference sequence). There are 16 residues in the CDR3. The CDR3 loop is CASSLLSTASGNTIYF. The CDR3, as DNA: TGTGCCAGCAGCCTCCTCTCGACCGCCTCTGGAAACACCATATATTTT.

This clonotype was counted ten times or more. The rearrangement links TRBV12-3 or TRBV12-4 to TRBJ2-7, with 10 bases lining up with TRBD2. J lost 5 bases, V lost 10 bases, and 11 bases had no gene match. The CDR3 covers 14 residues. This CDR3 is CATSRAGGPHEQYF. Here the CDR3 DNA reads TGTGCCACCTCCCGAGCGGGAGGGCCCCACGAGCAGTACTTC.

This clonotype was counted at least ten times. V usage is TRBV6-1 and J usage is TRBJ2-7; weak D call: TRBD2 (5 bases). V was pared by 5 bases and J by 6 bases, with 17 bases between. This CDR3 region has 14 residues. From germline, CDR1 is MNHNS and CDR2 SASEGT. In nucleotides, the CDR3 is TGTGCCAGCAGTACCGTACTAGAACGTTCCGAGCAGTACTTC. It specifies CASSTVLERSEQYF.

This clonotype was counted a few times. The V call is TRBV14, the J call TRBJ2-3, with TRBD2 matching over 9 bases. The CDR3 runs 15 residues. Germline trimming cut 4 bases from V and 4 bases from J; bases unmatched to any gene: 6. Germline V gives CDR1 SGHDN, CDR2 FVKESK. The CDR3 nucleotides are TGTGCCAGCAGCCGAGGGACTAGCCTCTCAGATACGCAGTATTTT. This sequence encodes CASSRGTSLSDTQYF.

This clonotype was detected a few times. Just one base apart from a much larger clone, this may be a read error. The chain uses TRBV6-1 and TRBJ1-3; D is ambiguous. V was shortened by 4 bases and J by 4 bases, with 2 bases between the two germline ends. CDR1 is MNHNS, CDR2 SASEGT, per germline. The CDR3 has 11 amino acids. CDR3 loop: CASSAGNTIYF. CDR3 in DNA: TGTGCCAGCAGTGCCGGAAACACCATATATTTT.

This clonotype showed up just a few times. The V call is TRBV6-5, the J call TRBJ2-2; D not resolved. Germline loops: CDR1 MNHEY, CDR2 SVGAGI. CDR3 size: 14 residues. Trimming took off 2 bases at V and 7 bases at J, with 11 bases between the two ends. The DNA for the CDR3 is TGTGCCAGCAGTTACCCGCCCTTAGGCGGGGAGCTGTTTTTT. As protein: CASSYPPLGGELFF.

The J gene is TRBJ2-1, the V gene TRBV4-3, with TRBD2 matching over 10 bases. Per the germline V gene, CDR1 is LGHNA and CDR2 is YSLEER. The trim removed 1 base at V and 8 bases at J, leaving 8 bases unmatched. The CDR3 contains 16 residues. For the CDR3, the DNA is TGCGCCAGCAGCCAAGCATGGCTAGCGGGAGCATATGAGCAGTTCTTC. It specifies CASSQAWLAGAYEQFF.

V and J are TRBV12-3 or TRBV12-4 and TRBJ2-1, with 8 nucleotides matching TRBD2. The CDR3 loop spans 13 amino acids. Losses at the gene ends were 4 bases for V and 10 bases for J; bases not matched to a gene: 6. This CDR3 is CASSSPSGWEQFF. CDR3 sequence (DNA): TGTGCCAGCAGTTCGCCTAGCGGGTGGGAGCAGTTCTTC.

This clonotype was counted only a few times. CDR3 DNA sequence: TGTGCCAGCAGCATTATACCTAAAGGGGAGACCCAGTACTTC. This gives the protein CASSIIPKGETQYF. The chain joins TRBV12-3 or TRBV12-4 to TRBJ2-5; D is ambiguous. The CDR3 extends over 14 amino acids. V lost 6 bases to trimming and J lost 5 bases, with 16 bases between them.

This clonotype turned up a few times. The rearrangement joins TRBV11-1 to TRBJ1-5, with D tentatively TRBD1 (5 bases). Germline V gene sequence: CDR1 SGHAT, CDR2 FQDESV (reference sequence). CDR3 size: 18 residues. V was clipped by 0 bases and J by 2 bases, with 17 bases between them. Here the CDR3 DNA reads TGTGCCAGCAGCTTAGCCCCCTTCAGGGATTCTGGCAATCAGCCCCAGCATTTT. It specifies CASSLAPFRDSGNQPQHF.

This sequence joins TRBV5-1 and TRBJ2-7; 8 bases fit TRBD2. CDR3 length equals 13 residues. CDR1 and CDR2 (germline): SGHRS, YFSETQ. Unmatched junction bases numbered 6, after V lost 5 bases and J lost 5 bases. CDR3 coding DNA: TGCGCCAGCAGAGGCGGGAGGACCCACGAGCAGTACTTC. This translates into CASRGGRTHEQYF.

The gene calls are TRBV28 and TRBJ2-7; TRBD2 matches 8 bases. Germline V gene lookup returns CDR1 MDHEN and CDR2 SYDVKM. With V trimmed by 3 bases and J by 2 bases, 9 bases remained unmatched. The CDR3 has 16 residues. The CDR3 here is CASSFVGGRPTYEQYF. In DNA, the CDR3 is TGTGCCAGCAGTTTTGTGGGCGGGAGGCCTACCTACGAGCAGTACTTC.

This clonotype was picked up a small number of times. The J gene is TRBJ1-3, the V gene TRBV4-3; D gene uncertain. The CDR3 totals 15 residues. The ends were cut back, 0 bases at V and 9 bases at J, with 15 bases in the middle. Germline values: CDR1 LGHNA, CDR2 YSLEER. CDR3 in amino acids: CASSQDQHFRTTIYF. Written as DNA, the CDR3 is TGCGCCAGCAGCCAAGATCAGCATTTCCGAACCACCATATATTTT.

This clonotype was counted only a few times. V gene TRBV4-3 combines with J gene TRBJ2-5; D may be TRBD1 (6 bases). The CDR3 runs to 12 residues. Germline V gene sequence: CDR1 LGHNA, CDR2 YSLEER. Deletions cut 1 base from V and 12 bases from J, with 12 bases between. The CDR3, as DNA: TGCGCCAGCAGCCAAGTTGGGGGCCCAAAGTACTTC. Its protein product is CASSQVGGPKYF.

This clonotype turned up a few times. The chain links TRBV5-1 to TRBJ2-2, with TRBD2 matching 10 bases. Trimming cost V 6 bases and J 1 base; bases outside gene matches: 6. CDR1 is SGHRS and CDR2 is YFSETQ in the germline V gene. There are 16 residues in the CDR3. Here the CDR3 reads CASKVAGGGNTGELFF. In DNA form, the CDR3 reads TGCGCCAGCAAGGTAGCGGGAGGCGGGAACACCGGGGAGCTGTTTTTT.

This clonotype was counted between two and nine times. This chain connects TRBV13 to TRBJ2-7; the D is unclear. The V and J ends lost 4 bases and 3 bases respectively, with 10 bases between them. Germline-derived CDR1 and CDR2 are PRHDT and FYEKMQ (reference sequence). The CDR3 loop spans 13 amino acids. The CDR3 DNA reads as TGTGCCAGCAGCTCGAAGACTGGCTACGAGCAGTACTTC. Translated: CASSSKTGYEQYF.

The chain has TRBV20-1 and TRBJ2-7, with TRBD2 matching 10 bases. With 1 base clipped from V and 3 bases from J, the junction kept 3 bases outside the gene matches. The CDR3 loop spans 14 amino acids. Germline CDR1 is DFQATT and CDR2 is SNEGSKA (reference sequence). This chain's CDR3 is CSARGTSGFYEQYF. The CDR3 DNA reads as TGCAGTGCTAGAGGGACTAGCGGCTTCTACGAGCAGTACTTC.